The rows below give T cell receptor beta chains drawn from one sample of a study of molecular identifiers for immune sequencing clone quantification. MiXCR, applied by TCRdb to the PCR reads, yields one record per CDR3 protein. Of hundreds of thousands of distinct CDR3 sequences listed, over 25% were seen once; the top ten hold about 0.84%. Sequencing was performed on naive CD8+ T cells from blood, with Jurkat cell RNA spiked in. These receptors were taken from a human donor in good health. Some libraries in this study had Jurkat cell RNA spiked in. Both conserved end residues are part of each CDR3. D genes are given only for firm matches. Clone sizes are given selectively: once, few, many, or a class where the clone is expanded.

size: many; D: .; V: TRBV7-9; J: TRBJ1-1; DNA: TGTGCCAGCATCGTGGTTGGAGGGGACACTGAAGCTTTCTTT; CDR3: CASIVVGGDTEAFF
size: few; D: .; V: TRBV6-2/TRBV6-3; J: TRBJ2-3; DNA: TGTGCCAGCAGTACACTGATTGGGGTTAGCACAGATACGCAGTATTTT; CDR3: CASSTLIGVSTDTQYF
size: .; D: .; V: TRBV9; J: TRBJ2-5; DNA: TGTGCCAGCAGCGTACCCCGGCAGGGTTTGTACTTC; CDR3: CASSVPRQGLYF
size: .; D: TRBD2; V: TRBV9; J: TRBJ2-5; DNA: TGTGCCAGCAGCGATCGGACTAGCGGACAAGAGACCCAGTACTTC; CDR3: CASSDRTSGQETQYF
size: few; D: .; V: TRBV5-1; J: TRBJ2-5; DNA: TGCGCCAGCAGCTTGGCTGGCTTGGGGATCCAAGAGACCCAGTACTTC; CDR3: CASSLAGLGIQETQYF
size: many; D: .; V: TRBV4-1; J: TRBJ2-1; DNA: TGCGCCAGCAGCCAAGTGGTCGGGGTACATGAGCAGTTCTTC; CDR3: CASSQVVGVHEQFF
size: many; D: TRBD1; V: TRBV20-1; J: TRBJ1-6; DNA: TGCAGTGCTAGAGAGACAGGGATTAATTCACCCCTCCACTTT; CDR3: CSARETGINSPLHF
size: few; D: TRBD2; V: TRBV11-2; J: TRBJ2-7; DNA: TGTGCCAGCAGCCTAGAACGGGGCGGGAGCTCCTACGAGCAGTACTTC; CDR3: CASSLERGGSSYEQYF
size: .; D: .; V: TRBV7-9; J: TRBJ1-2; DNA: TGTGCCAGCAGCTTAGCGATGTCAGACTTTAACTATGGCTACACCTTC; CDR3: CASSLAMSDFNYGYTF
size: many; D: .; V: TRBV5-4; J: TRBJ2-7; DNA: TGTGCCAGCAGCTCGAATCCCTACGAGCAGTACTTC; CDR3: CASSSNPYEQYF
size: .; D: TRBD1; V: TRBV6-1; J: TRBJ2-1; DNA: TGTGCCAGCAGTGGAAATTACAGGGGTTCGAGCCTCCAGAATGAGCAGTTCTTC; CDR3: CASSGNYRGSSLQNEQFF
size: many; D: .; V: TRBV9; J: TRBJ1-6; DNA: TGTGCCAGCAGCGGAGGATCGGGGAATTCACCCCTCCACTTT; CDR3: CASSGGSGNSPLHF
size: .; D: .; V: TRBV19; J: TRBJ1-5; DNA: TGTGCCAGTAGTATAGATCTACGGCACGATCGGCCCCAGCATTTT; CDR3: CASSIDLRHDRPQHF
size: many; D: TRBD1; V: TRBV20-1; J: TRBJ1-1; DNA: TGCAGTGCTAGAGATCCCACAGGGGATGGGACTGAAGCTTTCTTT; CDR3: CSARDPTGDGTEAFF
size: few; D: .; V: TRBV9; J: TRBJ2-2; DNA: TGTGCCAGCAGCGTAGAGGCACCCAACACCGGGGAGCTGTTTTTT; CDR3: CASSVEAPNTGELFF
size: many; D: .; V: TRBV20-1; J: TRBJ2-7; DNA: TGCAGTGCTGGCGTCCGGACGCCCTACGAGCAGTACTTC; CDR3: CSAGVRTPYEQYF
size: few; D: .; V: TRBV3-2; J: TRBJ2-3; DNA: TGTGCCAGCAGCCTTAGACCCGGGACTAGAAAATCGGATACGCAGTATTTT; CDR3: CASSLRPGTRKSDTQYF
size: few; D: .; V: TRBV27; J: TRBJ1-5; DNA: TGTGCCAGCAGTCCAACGTCGGTCGCCGGCAATCTGCCCCAGCATTTT; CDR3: CASSPTSVAGNLPQHF
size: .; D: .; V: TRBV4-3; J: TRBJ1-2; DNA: TGCGCCAGCGGCCAAGATTTTCGGGGTTCGGGCGGCTACACCTTC; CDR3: CASGQDFRGSGGYTF
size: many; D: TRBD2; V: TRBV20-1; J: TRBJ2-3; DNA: TGCAGTGCCTCGCGGACTAGCCCGGATACGCAGTATTTT; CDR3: CSASRTSPDTQYF
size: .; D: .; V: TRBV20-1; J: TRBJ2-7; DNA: TGCAGTGCCCGCTCGGACAGTAGCCCCTACGAGCAGTACTTC; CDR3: CSARSDSSPYEQYF
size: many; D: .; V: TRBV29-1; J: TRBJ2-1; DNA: TGCAGCGTTGAAAGTAACTACAATGAGCAGTTCTTC; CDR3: CSVESNYNEQFF
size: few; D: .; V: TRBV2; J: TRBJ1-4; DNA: TGTGCCAGCAGTGAAGCCTGGACTTATCAGAATGAAAAACTGTTTTTT; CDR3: CASSEAWTYQNEKLFF
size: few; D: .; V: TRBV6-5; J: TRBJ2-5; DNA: TGTGCCAGCAGTTACCGGCTAGCCGGGGAGACCCAGTACTTC; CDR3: CASSYRLAGETQYF
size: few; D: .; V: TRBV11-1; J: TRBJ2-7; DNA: TGTGCCAGCAGCTTTACAGGGATAGAGCAGTACTTC; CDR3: CASSFTGIEQYF
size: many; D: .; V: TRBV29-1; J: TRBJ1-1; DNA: TGCAGCGTTACGGGACTTGAAGCTTTCTTT; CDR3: CSVTGLEAFF
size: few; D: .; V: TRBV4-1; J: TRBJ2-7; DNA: TGCGCCAGCAGCCCACGGGGGCTGGCCTACGAGCAGTACTTC; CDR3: CASSPRGLAYEQYF
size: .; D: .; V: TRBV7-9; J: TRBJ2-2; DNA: TGTGCCAGCGGCTCCTTAGGGAATACCGGGGAGCTGTTTTTT; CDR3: CASGSLGNTGELFF
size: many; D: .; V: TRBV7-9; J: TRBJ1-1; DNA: TGTGCTACAGCAGCAGGGTCTTTAATATCTGAAGCTTTCTTT; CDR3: CATAAGSLISEAFF
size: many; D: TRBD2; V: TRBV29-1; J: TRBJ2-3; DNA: TGCAGCGTGGAGGGACTAGCGGGAGGAAATACGCAGTATTTT; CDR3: CSVEGLAGGNTQYF
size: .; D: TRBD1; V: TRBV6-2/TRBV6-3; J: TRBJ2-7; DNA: TGTGCCAGCAGTTCAACAGGGGGAGAGCGCTACGAGCAGTACTTC; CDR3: CASSSTGGERYEQYF
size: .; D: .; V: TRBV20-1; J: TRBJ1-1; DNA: TGCAGTGCTAGAGACCCAGCGGTTGCGGACAGACTATACACTGAAGCTTTCTTT; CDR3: CSARDPAVADRLYTEAFF
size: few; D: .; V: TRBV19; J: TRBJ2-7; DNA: TGTGCCAGTAGCCCGAGTGGGAGGGGGCGAACCTACGAGCAGTACTTC; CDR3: CASSPSGRGRTYEQYF
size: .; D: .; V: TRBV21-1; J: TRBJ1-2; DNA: TGTGCCAGCAGTCCGCTCAGGGAAGGGCCTGGCTACACCTTC; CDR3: CASSPLREGPGYTF
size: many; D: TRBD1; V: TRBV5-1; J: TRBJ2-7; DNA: TGCGCCAGCAGCTTGGACAGGGGGTATTCCTACGAGCAGTACTTC; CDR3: CASSLDRGYSYEQYF
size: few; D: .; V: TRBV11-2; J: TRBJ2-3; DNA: TGTGCCAGCATTGGGGTTATCGTAGGACTCCGCACAGATACGCAGTATTTT; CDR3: CASIGVIVGLRTDTQYF
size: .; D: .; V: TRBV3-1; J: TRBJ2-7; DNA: TGTGCCAGCAGCCAACAAGGTCGTAGCGAGCAGTACTTC; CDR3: CASSQQGRSEQYF
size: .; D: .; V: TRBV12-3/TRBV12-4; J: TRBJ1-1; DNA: TGTGCCAGCGGACTACAGGGAGCGAACACTGAAGCTTTCTTT; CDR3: CASGLQGANTEAFF
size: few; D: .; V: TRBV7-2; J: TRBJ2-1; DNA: TGTGCCAGCAGCTCCCTCCCGCAGGCGGTCTACAATGAGCAGTTCTTC; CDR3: CASSSLPQAVYNEQFF
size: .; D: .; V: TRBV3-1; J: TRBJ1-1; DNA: TGTGCCAGCAGCCAAGAGTATTTCGAGGTCGCCACTGAAGCTTTCTTT; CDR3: CASSQEYFEVATEAFF
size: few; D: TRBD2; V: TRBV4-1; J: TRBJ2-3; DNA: TGCGCCAGCAGCCAAACCCAGGGACTAGCAGATACGCAGTATTTT; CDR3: CASSQTQGLADTQYF
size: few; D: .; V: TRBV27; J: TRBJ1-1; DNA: TGTGCCAGCAGTTTCGGGGGGAGAGCTTTCTTT; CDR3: CASSFGGRAFF
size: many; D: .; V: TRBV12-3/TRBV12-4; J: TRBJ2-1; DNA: TGTGCCAGCAGTTTCGGAGGGGGCACCCAGTTCTTC; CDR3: CASSFGGGTQFF
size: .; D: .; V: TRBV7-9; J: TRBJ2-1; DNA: TGTGCCAGCAGCTTAGCGGGGTGGGCCCACAATGAGCAGTTCTTC; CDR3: CASSLAGWAHNEQFF
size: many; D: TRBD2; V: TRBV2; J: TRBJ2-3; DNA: TGTGCCAGCAGTCCCAGAAGACTAGCGGGGCGAACAGATACGCAGTATTTT; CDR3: CASSPRRLAGRTDTQYF
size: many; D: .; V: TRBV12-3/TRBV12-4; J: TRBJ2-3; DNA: TGTGCCAGCAGTTTAGTTGCAGCCCCCACAGATACGCAGTATTTT; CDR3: CASSLVAAPTDTQYF